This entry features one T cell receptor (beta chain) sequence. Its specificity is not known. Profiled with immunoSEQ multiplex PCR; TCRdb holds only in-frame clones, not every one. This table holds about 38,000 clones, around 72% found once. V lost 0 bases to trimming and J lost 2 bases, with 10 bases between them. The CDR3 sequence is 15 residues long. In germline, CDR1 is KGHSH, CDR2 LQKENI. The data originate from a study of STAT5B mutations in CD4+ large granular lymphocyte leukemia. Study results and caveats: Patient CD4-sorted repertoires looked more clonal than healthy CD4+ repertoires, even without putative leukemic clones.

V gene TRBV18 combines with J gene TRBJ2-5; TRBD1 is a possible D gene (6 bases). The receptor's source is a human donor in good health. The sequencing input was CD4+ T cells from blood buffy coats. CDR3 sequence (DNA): TGTGCCAGCTCACCACCTAGACAGGCACAAGAGACCCAGTACTTC. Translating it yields CASSPPRQAQETQYF.